What follows are 23 T cell receptor beta chains derived from one specimen sequenced in a study of Ad26.COV2.S vaccination and SARS-CoV-2 variants (dated by TCRdb to the early 2020s). The library was obtained by the immunoSEQ multiplex PCR assay. Held by TCRdb, this immuneACCESS table contains in-frame sequences only and omits some clones. Under half of the omission traces to an unresolved V gene where checked; the cause of the rest is unknown. The sample table lists over 450,000 clones, 80% to 90% of them with a count of one. The ten top clones hold more than 1.5% of the sample. The sample's treatment or condition label, decoded: about 20 received Ad26.COV2.S at low or high dose, single or two shots; 5 received placebo; per-sample allocation not given. For vaccine and placebo recipients, repertoires were sequenced using samples collected on day 63 after the first injection. The source was peripheral blood, collected in a trial of Ad26.COV2.S vaccine versus placebo. Receptor source: a person between 18 and 65 years old who received the Ad26.COV2.S COVID-19 vaccine or a placebo.

V and J are TRBV15 and TRBJ2-2; the match to TRBD1 covers 11 bases. The germline gives CDR1 LNHNV, CDR2 YYDKDF (reference sequence). V trimming: 4 bases; J trimming: 4 bases; junction bases outside the gene matches: 2. The length of the CDR3 is 15 residues. The chain's CDR3 is CATSKDRGLTGELFF. The CDR3 DNA reads as TGTGCCACCAGCAAGGACAGGGGGCTCACCGGGGAGCTGTTTTTT.

This clone was seen only once. This chain connects TRBV4-3 to TRBJ2-3; D is ambiguous. This CDR3 spans 14 amino acids. Germline V gene data show CDR1 as LGHNA and CDR2 as YSLEER. V lost 0 bases and J 1 base, leaving 5 bases between the germline ends. This CDR3 is CASSQDTGTDTQYF. The CDR3 DNA reads as TGCGCCAGCAGCCAAGATACGGGCACAGATACGCAGTATTTT.

V and J are TRBV11-2 and TRBJ2-1, with D maybe TRBD1 (6 bases). The CDR3 has 17 amino acids. Germline V gives CDR1 SGHAT, CDR2 FQNNGV. V lost 2 bases, J lost 5 bases, and 19 bases lay in between. The CDR3 DNA is TGTGCCAGCAGCTTACGAGGGGCAGGGGTAAAAAACAATGAGCAGTTCTTC. Translated: CASSLRGAGVKNNEQFF.

The chain employs TRBV5-4 and TRBJ2-7; D is perhaps TRBD2 (6 bases). V was trimmed by 0 bases and J by 7 bases, leaving 8 bases between them. The CDR3 spans 12 residues. CDR1 and CDR2 (germline): SGHNT, YYREEE (reference sequence). CDR3 residues: CASSLGAGEQYF. The CDR3 bases are TGTGCCAGCAGCTTGGGCGCGGGGGAGCAGTACTTC.

The chain joins TRBV18 to TRBJ2-5; D remains ambiguous. Germline V gene data show CDR1 as KGHSH and CDR2 as LQKENI. Trimming took off 6 bases at V and 2 bases at J, with 16 bases between the two ends. There are 15 residues in the CDR3. CDR3: CASSETMVQQETQYF. The DNA for the CDR3 is TGTGCCAGCTCCGAGACCATGGTGCAGCAAGAGACCCAGTACTTC.

The gene calls are TRBV11-2 and TRBJ2-7; TRBD2 is a possible D gene (5 bases). The germline V and J ends were trimmed by 2 bases and 4 bases, with 12 bases remaining between them. Germline CDR1 is SGHAT and CDR2 is FQNNGV. The CDR3 sequence is 14 residues long. The CDR3 spells CASSLLADKYEQYF. The CDR3 bases are TGTGCCAGCAGCTTACTAGCAGACAAATACGAGCAGTACTTC.

The gene calls are TRBV29-1 and TRBJ1-3; TRBD1 aligns across 9 bases. The CDR3 length is 12 residues. The germline gives CDR1 SQVTM, CDR2 ANQGSEA. With 7 bases clipped from V and 4 bases from J, the junction kept 2 bases outside the gene matches. The DNA for the CDR3 is TGCAGCGGGACAGGGGAAGGAAACACCATATATTTT. It yields the protein CSGTGEGNTIYF.

The rearrangement joins TRBV7-9 to TRBJ1-2; tentatively, D is TRBD1 (6 bases). V was cut by 5 bases and J by 6 bases, with 16 bases left in between. Per the germline V gene, CDR1 is SEHNR and CDR2 is FQNEAQ (reference sequence). This CDR3 has 14 residues. The CDR3: CASSATQGGDGYTF. The CDR3 bases are TGTGCCAGCAGCGCCACCCAAGGGGGAGATGGCTACACCTTC.

The gene calls are TRBV2 and TRBJ1-1; D is possibly TRBD1 (5 bases). Germline V gene sequence: CDR1 SNHLY, CDR2 FYNNEI. This CDR3 has 14 residues. V lost 6 bases, J lost 5 bases, and 16 bases lay in between. The CDR3 DNA reads TGTGCCAGCAGAAGTCAGGGTGTGGCAACTGAAGCTTTCTTT. Translating it yields CASRSQGVATEAFF.

This chain joins TRBV14 and TRBJ2-3, with 12 positions matching TRBD1. CDR1 and CDR2 from the germline V gene are SGHDN and FVKESK. With V trimmed by 2 bases and J by 10 bases, 7 bases remained unmatched. CDR3 length equals 15 residues. The CDR3 region is CASSQLRDRGRPQYF. The CDR3 nucleotides are TGTGCCAGCAGCCAACTCCGGGACAGGGGGCGCCCGCAGTATTTT. The full variable domain, rest sourced from reference TRBV14 and TRBJ2-3, is EAGVTQFPSHSVIEKGQTVTLRCDPISGHDNLYWYRRVMGKEIKFLLHFVKESKQDESGMPNNRFLAERTGGTYSTLKVQPAELEDSGVYFCASSQLRDRGRPQYFGPGTRLTVL.

The genes are TRBV10-3 and TRBJ2-7; 8 bases line up with TRBD1. J was trimmed by 1 base and V by 8 bases; bases with no gene match: 7. Germline V gives CDR1 ENHRY, CDR2 SYGVKD. The CDR3 spans 14 residues. The chain's CDR3 is CAIGRGQESYEQYF. In DNA form, the CDR3 reads TGTGCCATCGGTCGGGGACAGGAGTCCTACGAGCAGTACTTC.

The table lists this clone with a few counts. The V and J genes are TRBV20-1 and TRBJ1-2; perhaps TRBD1 as D (6 bases). Looked up from germline, CDR1 is DFQATT and CDR2 is SNEGSKA (reference sequence). This CDR3 comprises 11 residues. The V gene lost 5 bases and the J gene lost 6 bases, with 10 bases spanning the gap. As DNA, the CDR3 is TGCAGTGCTCAGGGGACGAATGGCTACACCTTC. Translated: CSAQGTNGYTF.

The rearrangement uses TRBV5-8 and TRBJ1-1; D possibly corresponds to TRBD1 (5 bases). This CDR3 is built from 13 residues. The germline V gene encodes CDR1 SGHTS and CDR2 YDEGEE. The V and J ends lost 1 base and 11 bases respectively, with 15 bases between them. The CDR3, as DNA: TGTGCCAGCAGCTTGTCGGCCGGGACCAGGGCTTTCTTT. It codes for CASSLSAGTRAFF.

V is TRBV24-1 and J is TRBJ2-3; the D call may be TRBD1 or TRBD2 (5 bases each). V shed 7 bases and J shed 5 bases, with 18 bases lying between them. The CDR3 extends over 15 amino acids. CDR1 and CDR2 (germline): KGHDR, SFDVKD. The CDR3 nucleotides are TGTGCCACCAGCGACCCCCCCTCGGGGCGAGATACGCAGTATTTT. It yields the protein CATSDPPSGRDTQYF.

This chain uses TRBV18 with TRBJ1-2; 7 nucleotides agree with TRBD1. The CDR3 runs 12 residues. Germline V gene lookup returns CDR1 KGHSH and CDR2 LQKENI. V dropped 8 bases and J dropped 6; count of bases not matched to a gene: 6. The DNA for the CDR3 is TGTGCCAGCGTTTACAGGGGACATGGCTACACCTTC. Its translation: CASVYRGHGYTF.

The rearrangement links TRBV11-2 to TRBJ2-7, with 8 bases aligning to TRBD1. From germline, CDR1 is SGHAT and CDR2 FQNNGV. V trimming: 5 bases; J trimming: 2 bases; junction bases outside the gene matches: 2. This CDR3 has 13 residues. DNA of the CDR3: TGTGCCAGCAGCCCACAGGGGGCCTACGAGCAGTACTTC. Translated, it gives CASSPQGAYEQYF. The full variable domain, rest sourced from reference TRBV11-2 and TRBJ2-7, is EAGVAQSPRYKIIEKRQSVAFWCNPISGHATLYWYQQILGQGPKLLIQFQNNGVVDDSQLPKDRFSAERLKGVDSTLKIQPAKLEDSAVYLCASSPQGAYEQYFGPGTRLTVT.

As DNA, the CDR3 is TGTGCCAGCAGCCGGAATTTAAAACGGGACCGGGCTGGAACTTTCGGAGATACGCAGTATTTT. This gives the protein CASSRNLKRDRAGTFGDTQYF. The chain couples TRBV7-6 to TRBJ2-3, with D perhaps given as TRBD1 or TRBD2 (5 bases each). Trimming left V 5 bases short and J 5 bases short, with 35 bases between. The CDR3 has 21 amino acids. CDR1 and CDR2 from the germline V gene are SGHVS and FNYEAQ.

The chain employs TRBV4-1 and TRBJ1-6, with TRBD1 identical over 7 bases. Germline CDR1 MGHRA, CDR2 YSYEKL. Trimming removed 0 bases from V and 11 bases from J; junction bases left unmatched: 10. CDR3 length equals 16 residues. The chain's CDR3 is CASSQETGRVKTPLHF. In nucleotides, the CDR3 is TGCGCCAGCAGCCAAGAGACAGGGAGGGTAAAGACACCCCTCCACTTT.

Concerning this clone: A read error may produce the germline difference seen at one junction end. This chain connects TRBV12-3 or TRBV12-4 to TRBJ1-4; 10 nucleotides align to TRBD1. The CDR3 is made up of 13 amino acids. This chain's CDR3 is CASSTGQGRSRLF. The DNA for the CDR3 is TGTGCCAGCAGCACGGGACAGGGGCGCTCCCGGCTTTTT.

This clone has a handful of counts. This chain uses TRBV7-6 with TRBJ2-7, with a possible D match to TRBD2 (6 bases). The V end lost 5 bases, the J end lost 0 bases, and 14 bases lay between the germline ends. In germline, CDR1 is SGHVS, CDR2 FNYEAQ. The CDR3 contains 15 residues. The CDR3 region is CASSPSRGNSYEQYF. The CDR3 DNA reads TGTGCCAGCAGCCCTAGTCGGGGGAACTCCTACGAGCAGTACTTC.

The genes are TRBV7-2 and TRBJ1-1; 7 bases match TRBD1. The ends lost 6 bases at V and 2 bases at J; junction bases unmatched: 9. This CDR3 region has 15 residues. Per the germline V gene, CDR1 is SGHTA and CDR2 is FQGNSA. CDR3 bases: TGTGCCAGCAGAAACACAGGGGTCCGAAACACTGAAGCTTTCTTT. Translated, it gives CASRNTGVRNTEAFF.

V is TRBV28 and J is TRBJ1-4, with D unresolved. The germline V gene has CDR1 MDHEN and CDR2 SYDVKM. Trimming shortened V by 7 bases and J by 8 bases, and 14 bases separated the two germline ends. The CDR3 has 13 residues. CDR3 residues: CASTGTPGEKLFF. CDR3 sequence (DNA): TGTGCCAGCACAGGCACCCCGGGGGAAAAACTGTTTTTT.

The V call is TRBV12-3 or TRBV12-4, the J call TRBJ2-7; D not resolved. V shed 3 bases and J shed 5 bases, with 11 bases lying between them. The CDR3 length is 13 residues. CDR3 DNA sequence: TGTGCCAGCAGTTTTTTGGGGTCCGACGAGCAGTACTTC. Protein: CASSFLGSDEQYF.